The present TCR beta chain was sequenced within a study of shared clonotypes between healthy human individuals. CDR3 length: 17 amino acids. The V segment lost 3 bases and the J segment 5 bases; nucleotides outside the gene matches: 6. Germline assignment: CDR1 LNHDA and CDR2 SQIVND (reference sequence). CD8 cells regarded as naive lacked CD45RO, were positively chosen for CCR7, and omitted terminally differentiated effector memory CD45RA+ cells. TCRdb keeps only in-frame clones here, not all; method: immunoSEQ multiplex PCR. The sample yields about 1.9 million clones, over 85% seen once. The sequence derives from a man between 18 and 35 years old in good health. Some clones in this sample may be carry-over from other donors' samples. The genes are TRBV19 and TRBJ2-5; TRBD2 agrees at 16 bases. Sequences were obtained from naive CD8+ T cells from PBMCs. The CDR3 bases are TGTGCCAGTAGTATCTCGGGACTAGCGGGAGGGAAGGAGACCCAGTACTTC. Translation gives CASSISGLAGGKETQYF.